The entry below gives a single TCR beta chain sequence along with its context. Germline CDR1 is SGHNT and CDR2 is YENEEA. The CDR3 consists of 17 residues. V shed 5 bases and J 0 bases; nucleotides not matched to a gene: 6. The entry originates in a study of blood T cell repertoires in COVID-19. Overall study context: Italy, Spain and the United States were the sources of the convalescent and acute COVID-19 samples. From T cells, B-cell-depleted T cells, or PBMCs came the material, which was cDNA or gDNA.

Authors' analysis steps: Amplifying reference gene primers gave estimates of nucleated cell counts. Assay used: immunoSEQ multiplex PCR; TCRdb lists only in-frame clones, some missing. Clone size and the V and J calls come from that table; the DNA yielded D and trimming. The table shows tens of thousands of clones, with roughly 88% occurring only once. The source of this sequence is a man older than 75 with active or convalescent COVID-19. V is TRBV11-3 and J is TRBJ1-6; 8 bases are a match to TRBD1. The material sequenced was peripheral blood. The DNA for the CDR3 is TGTGCCAGCAGCCCAGGGGACAGGAGCTCCTATAATTCACCCCTCCACTTT. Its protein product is CASSPGDRSSYNSPLHF.